Sequencing of this T cell receptor beta chain was carried out in a study of T cell repertoires in cytomegalovirus infection. MiXCR was run by TCRdb on the reads, yielding one entry per CDR3 protein. The data hold approximately 110,000 distinct CDR3 sequences, with more than 30% observed a single time. The CDR3 covers 17 residues. The germline V gene encodes CDR1 ENHRY and CDR2 SYGVKD. Trimming removed 3 bases from V and 3 bases from J, with 17 bases in between. A note on this clonotype: What it binds is unknown.

The chain employs TRBV10-3 and TRBJ2-2, with D tentatively TRBD2 (5 bases). The sample consisted of CD8+ T cells from cultured PBMCs, taken from culture after CMV antigen stimulation. This receptor was obtained from a human donor in good health (CMV status not recorded). Some clones in this sample may be carry-over from other donors' samples. CDR3: CAISDQGVGADTGELFF. The CDR3 region has the DNA TGTGCCATCAGTGATCAAGGAGTCGGAGCGGACACCGGGGAGCTGTTTTTT.